A selection of T cell receptor beta chains follows, all from one sample in a study of T cell responses to AZD1222 COVID-19 vaccine. Repertoires were generated with immunoSEQ multiplex PCR, while TCRdb's copy carries only in-frame clones and drops some. In the table there are approximately 150,000 clones, 88% of which are singletons. The sequences come from peripheral blood, collected on day 0 of AZD1222 vaccination. Every receptor here comes from an adult in good health. Each CDR3 is given with its conserved first and last residue. A D gene is named only where the DNA matches it firmly. Clone size is not always given. Where it is, it says once, few, many or a class for expanded clones.

cdr3_aa cdr3_nt j_call clone_size d_call v_call
CAISESAGGIGEQYF TGTGCCATCAGTGAGTCGGCAGGGGGAATCGGAGAGCAGTACTTC TRBJ2-7 NA TRBD1 TRBV10-3
CASSLTGTGGGQPQHF TGTGCCAGCTCACTAACCGGGACAGGGGGCGGTCAGCCCCAGCATTTT TRBJ1-5 NA TRBD1 TRBV18
CASSLETRTGELFF TGCGCCAGCAGCTTGGAGACCCGCACCGGGGAGCTGTTTTTT TRBJ2-2 NA NA TRBV5-1
CSVRLAGGRDTQYF TGCAGCGTTCGCCTAGCGGGAGGAAGGGATACGCAGTATTTT TRBJ2-3 NA TRBD2 TRBV29-1
CASRGSEAFF TGTGCCAGCAGAGGGTCTGAAGCTTTCTTT TRBJ1-1 NA NA TRBV6-1
CASSFGGGTEAFF TGTGCCAGCAGCTTCGGTGGGGGCACTGAAGCTTTCTTT TRBJ1-1 NA NA TRBV7-2
CASSFPRLAGDNEQFF TGTGCCAGCAGCTTCCCCCGGCTAGCGGGGGACAATGAGCAGTTCTTC TRBJ2-1 NA TRBD2 TRBV7-8
CASSRPTGELFF TGTGCCAGCTCGCGACCCACCGGGGAGCTGTTTTTT TRBJ2-2 NA NA TRBV28
CASSFGLADYEQYF TGTGCCAGCAGTTTTGGGCTAGCGGACTACGAGCAGTACTTC TRBJ2-7 NA TRBD2 TRBV6-5
CASSQAGHYGYTF TGCGCCAGCAGCCAAGCAGGGCACTATGGCTACACCTTC TRBJ1-2 NA NA TRBV4-3
CASSLAVWRNEQFF TGCGCCAGCAGCTTGGCGGTGTGGAGAAATGAGCAGTTCTTC TRBJ2-1 NA NA TRBV5-1
CASSYPTNTLNTGELFF TGTGCCAGCAGTTATCCCACTAACACTTTGAACACCGGGGAGCTGTTTTTT TRBJ2-2 NA NA TRBV6-2/TRBV6-3
CASSESGSYTF TGTGCCAGCAGTGAATCGGGCAGCTACACCTTC TRBJ1-2 NA NA TRBV25-1
CASSQRQTKNTEAFF TGTGCCAGCAGCCAAAGACAGACGAAAAACACTGAAGCTTTCTTT TRBJ1-1 NA NA TRBV2
CASSYNRYGSYEQYF TGTGCCAGCAGTTACAACAGGTACGGATCCTACGAGCAGTACTTC TRBJ2-7 few NA TRBV6-2/TRBV6-3
CASTMGNSPLHF TGTGCCAGCACCATGGGTAATTCACCCCTCCACTTT TRBJ1-6 NA NA TRBV6-5
CASSLVPGGVAKNIQYF TGTGCCAGCAGCTTAGTCCCAGGGGGGGTAGCCAAAAACATTCAGTACTTC TRBJ2-4 NA NA TRBV7-2
CASSPTQETQYF TGTGCCAGCTCACCAACCCAAGAGACCCAGTACTTC TRBJ2-5 NA NA TRBV18
CASSVKGLNTEAFF TGTGCCAGCAGCGTAAAGGGCTTGAACACTGAAGCTTTCTTT TRBJ1-1 NA NA TRBV9
CASSHRTVAIPYEQYF TGTGCCAGCAGTCATAGGACAGTCGCAATCCCCTACGAGCAGTACTTC TRBJ2-7 NA NA TRBV14
CASSRTGRTSEAFF TGTGCCAGTAGCCGGACAGGGAGAACATCTGAAGCTTTCTTT TRBJ1-1 NA TRBD1 TRBV19
CASSTTGGDYNEQFF TGTGCCAGCAGTACGACAGGGGGAGATTACAATGAGCAGTTCTTC TRBJ2-1 NA TRBD1 TRBV6-2/TRBV6-3
CASSKWVDTQYF TGTGCCAGCAGCAAATGGGTAGATACGCAGTATTTT TRBJ2-3 NA NA TRBV9
CASSVSFDTRGVLNTQYF TGTGCCAGCAGCGTTTCCTTTGATACCAGAGGAGTGTTGAATACGCAGTATTTT TRBJ2-3 NA NA TRBV9
CASGLWLLAATYNEQFF TGTGCTAGTGGTTTGTGGTTACTAGCGGCCACCTACAATGAGCAGTTCTTC TRBJ2-1 once TRBD2 TRBV12-5
CASSYGSGMLDIQYF TGTGCCAGCAGTTACGGTTCCGGTATGCTAGACATTCAGTACTTC TRBJ2-4 NA NA TRBV6-5
CASSEPPPREGEQYF TGTGCCAGCAGTGAACCCCCCCCGCGGGAAGGCGAGCAGTACTTC TRBJ2-7 once NA TRBV25-1
CASSPPGTAVTDTQYF TGTGCCAGCAGCCCTCCCGGGACAGCGGTCACAGATACGCAGTATTTT TRBJ2-3 NA TRBD1 TRBV9
CASSIYDRGVTEAFF TGTGCCAGCAGCATTTATGACAGGGGGGTCACTGAAGCTTTCTTT TRBJ1-1 NA TRBD1 TRBV7-2
CAIRGQPNQPQHF TGTGCCATCAGGGGACAGCCCAATCAGCCCCAGCATTTT TRBJ1-5 NA TRBD1 TRBV10-3
CASSPRGSTGQSSYNSPLHF TGTGCCAGCTCACCACGGGGAAGTACAGGACAGAGCTCCTATAATTCACCCCTCCACTTT TRBJ1-6 NA NA TRBV18
CASSLGSSGRGEETQYF TGTGCCAGCAGCTTGGGGTCTAGCGGCCGGGGAGAGGAGACCCAGTACTTC TRBJ2-5 NA TRBD2 TRBV5-6
CASSFGLAGGTTDTQYF TGCGCCAGCAGCTTTGGACTAGCGGGAGGGACCACAGATACGCAGTATTTT TRBJ2-3 NA TRBD2 TRBV5-1
CASSQGPVKNDEQFF TGTGCCAGCAGCCAAGGCCCGGTGAAGAACGATGAGCAGTTCTTC TRBJ2-1 few NA TRBV3-1/TRBV3-2
CASSLTGFFYNEQFF TGTGCTAGCAGCCTCACGGGATTTTTTTACAATGAGCAGTTCTTC TRBJ2-1 few NA TRBV7-7
CASSFDPGTSMYEQFF TGCGCCAGCAGCTTTGACCCCGGGACTAGTATGTATGAGCAGTTCTTC TRBJ2-1 once TRBD2 TRBV5-1
CASSVYRGLDTGELFF TGTGCCAGCAGTGTCTACAGGGGGCTCGACACCGGGGAGCTGTTTTTT TRBJ2-2 NA TRBD1 TRBV25-1
CASSQIVGYGYTF TGTGCCAGCAGCCAAATTGTGGGCTATGGCTACACCTTC TRBJ1-2 once NA TRBV14
CASSHPQDNSPLHF TGTGCCAGCAGCCACCCACAGGATAATTCACCCCTCCACTTT TRBJ1-6 once NA TRBV5-4
CASSQDPSPNQPQHF TGCGCCAGCAGCCAAGATCCAAGCCCCAATCAGCCCCAGCATTTT TRBJ1-5 NA NA TRBV4-1